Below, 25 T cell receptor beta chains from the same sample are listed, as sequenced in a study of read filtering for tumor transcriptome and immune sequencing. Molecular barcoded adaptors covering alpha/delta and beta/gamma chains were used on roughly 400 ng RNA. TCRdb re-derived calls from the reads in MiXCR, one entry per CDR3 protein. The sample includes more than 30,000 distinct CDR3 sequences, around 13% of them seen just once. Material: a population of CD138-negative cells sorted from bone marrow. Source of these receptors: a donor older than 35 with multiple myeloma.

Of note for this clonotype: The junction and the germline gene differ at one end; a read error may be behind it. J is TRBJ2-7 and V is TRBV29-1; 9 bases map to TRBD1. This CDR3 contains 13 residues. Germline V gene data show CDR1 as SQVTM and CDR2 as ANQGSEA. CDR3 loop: CSVGGTGLYEQYF. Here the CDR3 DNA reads TGCAGTGTTGGCGGGACAGGGCTCTACGAGCAGTACTTC.

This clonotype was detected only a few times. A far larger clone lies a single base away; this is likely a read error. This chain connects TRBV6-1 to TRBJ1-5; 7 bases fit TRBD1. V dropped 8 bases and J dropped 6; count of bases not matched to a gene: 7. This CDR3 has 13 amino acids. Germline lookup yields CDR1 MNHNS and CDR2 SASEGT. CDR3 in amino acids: CASAYRDSQPQHF. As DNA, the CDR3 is TGTGCCAGCGCCTACAGGGACAGTCAGCCCCAGCATTTT.

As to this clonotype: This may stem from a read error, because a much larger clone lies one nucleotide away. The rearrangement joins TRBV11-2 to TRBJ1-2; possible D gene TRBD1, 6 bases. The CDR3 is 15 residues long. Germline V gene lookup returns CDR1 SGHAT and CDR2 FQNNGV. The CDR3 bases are TGTGCCAGCAGCTTAGGACAGGCCGCCGCCTATGGCTGCACCTTC. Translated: CASSLGQAAAYGCTF. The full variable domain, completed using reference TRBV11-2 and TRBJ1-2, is EAGVAQSPRYKIIEKRQSVAFWCNPISGHATLYWYQQILGQGPKLLIQFQNNGVVDDSQLPKDRFSAERLKGVDSTLKIQPAKLEDSAVYLCASSLGQAAAYGCTFGSGTRLTVV.

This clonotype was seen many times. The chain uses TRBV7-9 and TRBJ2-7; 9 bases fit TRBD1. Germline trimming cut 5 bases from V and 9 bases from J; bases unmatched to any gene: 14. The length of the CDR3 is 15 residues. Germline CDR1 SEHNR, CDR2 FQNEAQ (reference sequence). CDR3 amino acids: CASSLRYGQGIVQYF. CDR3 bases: TGTGCCAGCAGCCTCCGCTACGGACAGGGGATTGTGCAGTACTTC.

The chain's CDR3 is CASSYFKETQYF. CDR3 bases: TGTGCCAGCAGTTACTTTAAAGAGACCCAGTACTTC. The chain is built from TRBV28 and TRBJ2-5; D not resolved. CDR1 is MDHEN and CDR2 is SYDVKM in the germline V gene. The CDR3 totals 12 residues. V was cut by 4 bases and J by 3 bases, with 6 bases left in between.

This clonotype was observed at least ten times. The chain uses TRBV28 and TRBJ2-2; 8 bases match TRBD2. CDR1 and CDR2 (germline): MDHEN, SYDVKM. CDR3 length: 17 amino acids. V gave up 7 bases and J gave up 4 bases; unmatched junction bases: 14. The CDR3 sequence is CASTSSTGGGSTGELFF. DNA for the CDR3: TGTGCCAGCACGTCATCGACCGGGGGGGGCTCCACCGGGGAGCTGTTTTTT.

The CDR3 region is CASSQDASGAGANVLTF. Here the CDR3 DNA reads TGCGCCAGCAGCCAAGACGCTAGCGGGGCTGGGGCCAACGTCCTGACTTTC. The gene calls are TRBV4-1 and TRBJ2-6, with TRBD2 matching 9 bases. Germline V gene sequence: CDR1 MGHRA, CDR2 YSYEKL. V shed 0 bases, J shed 2 bases, and the junction held 2 bases outside the gene matches. This CDR3 region has 17 residues.

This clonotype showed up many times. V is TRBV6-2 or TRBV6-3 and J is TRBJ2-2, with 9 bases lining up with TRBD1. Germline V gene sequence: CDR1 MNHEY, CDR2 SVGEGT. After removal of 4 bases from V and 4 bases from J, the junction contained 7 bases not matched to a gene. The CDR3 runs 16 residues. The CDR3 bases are TGTGCCAGCAGTTTGGGGACAGGGAGGTCCACCGGGGAGCTGTTTTTT. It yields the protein CASSLGTGRSTGELFF.

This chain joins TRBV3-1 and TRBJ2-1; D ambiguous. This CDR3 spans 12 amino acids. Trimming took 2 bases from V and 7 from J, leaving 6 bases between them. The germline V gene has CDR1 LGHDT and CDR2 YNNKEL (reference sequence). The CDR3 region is CASSQSVNEQFF. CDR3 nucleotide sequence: TGTGCCAGCAGCCAAAGCGTAAATGAGCAGTTCTTC.

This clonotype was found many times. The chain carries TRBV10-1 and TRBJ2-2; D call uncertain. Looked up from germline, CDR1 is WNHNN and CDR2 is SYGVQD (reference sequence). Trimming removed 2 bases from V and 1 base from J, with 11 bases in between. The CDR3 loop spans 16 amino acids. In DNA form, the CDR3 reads TGCGCCAGCAGTGAGCTGCCCGAAGAGAACACCGGGGAGCTGTTTTTT. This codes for CASSELPEENTGELFF.

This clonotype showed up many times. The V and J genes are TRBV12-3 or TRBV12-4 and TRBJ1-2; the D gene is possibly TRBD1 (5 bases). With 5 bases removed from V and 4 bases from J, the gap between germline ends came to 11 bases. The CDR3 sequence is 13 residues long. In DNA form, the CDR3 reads TGTGCCAGCAGTACAGGTCCTCTCTATGGCTACACCTTC. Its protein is CASSTGPLYGYTF.

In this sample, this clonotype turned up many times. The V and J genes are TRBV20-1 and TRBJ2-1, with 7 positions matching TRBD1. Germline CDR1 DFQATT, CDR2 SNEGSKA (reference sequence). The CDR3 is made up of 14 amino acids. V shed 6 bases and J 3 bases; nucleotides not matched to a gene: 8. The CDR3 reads CSALERQGYNEQFF. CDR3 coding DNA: TGCAGTGCCCTAGAAAGACAGGGCTACAATGAGCAGTTCTTC.

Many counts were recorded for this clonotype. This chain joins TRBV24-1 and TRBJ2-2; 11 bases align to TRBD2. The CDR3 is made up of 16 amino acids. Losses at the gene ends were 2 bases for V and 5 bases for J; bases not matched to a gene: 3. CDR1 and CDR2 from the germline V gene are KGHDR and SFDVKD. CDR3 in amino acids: CATSDSRLAGTGELFF. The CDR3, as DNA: TGTGCCACCAGTGATTCAAGACTAGCGGGAACCGGGGAGCTGTTTTTT.

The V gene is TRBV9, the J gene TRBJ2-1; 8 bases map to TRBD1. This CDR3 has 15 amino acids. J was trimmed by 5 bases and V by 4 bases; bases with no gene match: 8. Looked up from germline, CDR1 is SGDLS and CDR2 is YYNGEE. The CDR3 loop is CASSHPATGDNEQFF. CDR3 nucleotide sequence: TGTGCCAGCAGCCACCCCGCGACAGGGGACAATGAGCAGTTCTTC.

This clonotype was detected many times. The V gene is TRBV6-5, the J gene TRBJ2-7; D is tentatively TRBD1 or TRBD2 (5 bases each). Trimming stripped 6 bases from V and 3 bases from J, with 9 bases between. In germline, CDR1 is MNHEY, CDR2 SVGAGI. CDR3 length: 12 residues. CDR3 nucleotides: TGTGCCAGCAGCCCAGGGAGCTACGAGCAGTACTTC. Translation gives CASSPGSYEQYF.

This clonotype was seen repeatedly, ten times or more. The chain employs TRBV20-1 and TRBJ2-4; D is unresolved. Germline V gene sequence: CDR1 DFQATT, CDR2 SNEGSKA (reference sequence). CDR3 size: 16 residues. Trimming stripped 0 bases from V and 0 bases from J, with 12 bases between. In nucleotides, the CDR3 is TGCAGTGCTAGAGATCTCGACGGCCTAGCCAAAAACATTCAGTACTTC. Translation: CSARDLDGLAKNIQYF.

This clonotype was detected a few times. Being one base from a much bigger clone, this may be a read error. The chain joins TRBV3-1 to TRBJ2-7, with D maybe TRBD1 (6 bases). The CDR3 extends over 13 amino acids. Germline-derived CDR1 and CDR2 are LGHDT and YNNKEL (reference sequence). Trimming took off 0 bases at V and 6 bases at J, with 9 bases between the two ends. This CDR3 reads CASSQDTGSEQYF. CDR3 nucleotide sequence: TGTGCCAGCAGCCAAGACACAGGGTCCGAGCAGTACTTC.

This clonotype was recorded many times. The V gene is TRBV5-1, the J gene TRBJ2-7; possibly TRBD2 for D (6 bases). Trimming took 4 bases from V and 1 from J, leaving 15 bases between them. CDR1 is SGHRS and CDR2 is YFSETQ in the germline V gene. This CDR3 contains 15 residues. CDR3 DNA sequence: TGCGCCAGCAGCCCCGGGACTGGTAATTCCTACGAGCAGTACTTC. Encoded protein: CASSPGTGNSYEQYF.

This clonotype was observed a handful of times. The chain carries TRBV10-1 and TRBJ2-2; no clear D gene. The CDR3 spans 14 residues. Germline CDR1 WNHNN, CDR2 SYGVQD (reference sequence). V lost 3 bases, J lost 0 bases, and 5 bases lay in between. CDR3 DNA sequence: TGCGCCAGCAGTGAACGGGCGAACACCGGGGAGCTGTTTTTT. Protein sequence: CASSERANTGELFF.

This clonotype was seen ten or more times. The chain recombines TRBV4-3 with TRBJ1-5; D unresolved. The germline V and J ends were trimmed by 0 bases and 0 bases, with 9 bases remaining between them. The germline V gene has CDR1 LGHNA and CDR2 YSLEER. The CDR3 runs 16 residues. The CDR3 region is CASSQDFTISNQPQHF. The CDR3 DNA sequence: TGCGCCAGCAGCCAAGATTTCACGATTAGCAATCAGCCCCAGCATTTT.

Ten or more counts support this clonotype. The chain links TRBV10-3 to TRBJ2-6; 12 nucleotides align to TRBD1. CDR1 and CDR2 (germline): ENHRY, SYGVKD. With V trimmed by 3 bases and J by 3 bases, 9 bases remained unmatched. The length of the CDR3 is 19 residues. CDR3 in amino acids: CAISDLAGQGALGANVLTF. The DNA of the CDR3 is TGTGCCATCAGTGACCTAGCGGGACAGGGGGCGCTTGGGGCCAACGTCCTGACTTTC.

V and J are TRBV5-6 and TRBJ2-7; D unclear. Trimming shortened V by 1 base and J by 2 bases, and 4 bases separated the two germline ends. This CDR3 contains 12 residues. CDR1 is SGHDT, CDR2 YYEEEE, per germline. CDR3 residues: CASSLWTYEQYF. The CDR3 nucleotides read TGTGCCAGCAGCTTGTGGACCTACGAGCAGTACTTC.

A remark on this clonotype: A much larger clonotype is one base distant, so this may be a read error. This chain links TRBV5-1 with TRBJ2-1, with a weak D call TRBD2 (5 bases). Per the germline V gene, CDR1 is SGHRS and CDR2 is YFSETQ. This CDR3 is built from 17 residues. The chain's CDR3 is CASSLGLIRLAYKEQFF. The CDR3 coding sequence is TGCGCCAGCAGCTTGGGCCTAATACGGCTAGCCTACAAAGAGCAGTTCTTC. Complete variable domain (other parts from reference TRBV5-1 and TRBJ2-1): KAGVTQTPRYLIKTRGQQVTLSCSPISGHRSVSWYQQTPGQGLQFLFEYFSETQRNKGNFPGRFSGRQFSNSRSEMNVSTLELGDSALYLCASSLGLIRLAYKEQFFGPGTRLTVL.

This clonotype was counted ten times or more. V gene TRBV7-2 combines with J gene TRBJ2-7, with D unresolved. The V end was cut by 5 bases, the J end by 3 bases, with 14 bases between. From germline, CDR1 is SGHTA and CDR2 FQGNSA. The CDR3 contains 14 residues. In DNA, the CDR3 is TGTGCCAGCAGCCCCAACGTAGGTCGCTACGAGCAGTACTTC. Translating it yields CASSPNVGRYEQYF. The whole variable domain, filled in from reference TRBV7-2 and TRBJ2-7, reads GAGVSQSPSNKVTEKGKDVELRCDPISGHTALYWYRQSLGQGLEFLIYFQGNSAPDKSGLPSDRFSAERTGGSVSTLTIQRTQQEDSAVYLCASSPNVGRYEQYFGPGTRLTVT.

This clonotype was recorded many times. In DNA, the CDR3 is TGCGCCAGCAGCTCGGGACAGGCACGATCCTACGAGCAGTACTTC. Amino acid sequence: CASSSGQARSYEQYF. The chain uses TRBV5-1 and TRBJ2-7; 8 positions match TRBD1. V lost 3 bases and J lost 1; bases outside the gene matches: 6. This CDR3 spans 15 amino acids. Germline V lookup: CDR1 SGHRS, CDR2 YFSETQ.